This T cell receptor beta chain was sequenced for a study of cytomegalovirus exposure and HLA in healthy donors. Study in general: Per a later analysis, the roughly 690 first-cohort and 120 validation repertoires shared one platform. Study-wide findings and caveats: For most TCR sequences rarity was the rule, although some public TCRs occurred in many donors. As confirmed in vitro, a few CMV-associated chains were specific for CMV antigens.

As concerns this clone: Its cognate antigen is unknown.

Germline values: CDR1 MGHDK, CDR2 SYGVNS. V lost 4 bases and J lost 2, with 17 bases in between. The CDR3 consists of 16 residues. Assay used: immunoSEQ multiplex PCR; TCRdb lists only in-frame clones, some missing. The profile shows fewer than 300,000 clones, roughly 90% of them singletons. The chain carries TRBV25-1 and TRBJ2-5; D perhaps matches TRBD2 (6 bases). The clonotype comes from a woman between 18 and 29 years old in good health and CMV-seronegative. Sequenced input: PBMCs. The CDR3 DNA reads TGTGCCAGCAGTGGTCCGTCCGGGACTCGACAAGAGACCCAGTACTTC. This gives the protein CASSGPSGTRQETQYF.